A single sample gave rise to the 9 T cell receptor beta chains below, sequenced in a study of blood T cell repertoires in COVID-19. Profiled with immunoSEQ multiplex PCR; TCRdb holds only in-frame clones, not every one. Counted here are 240,000 or so clones, roughly 86% occurring once; the ten biggest clones make up approximately 2.1%. Sequencing input: PBMCs or T cells enriched from blood (not recorded which). The receptor source for this set is a woman aged 50 to 65 who had recovered from COVID-19.

The V and J genes are TRBV27 and TRBJ2-5; D possibly corresponds to TRBD2 (7 bases). The germline CDR1 and CDR2 sequences are MNHEY and SMNVEV (reference sequence). V was trimmed by 3 bases and J by 5 bases, leaving 31 bases between them. This CDR3 has 20 residues. CDR3 region: CASSLGGRFIREGTGETQYF. The CDR3 DNA is TGTGCCAGCAGTTTGGGGGGGCGCTTTATTAGAGAGGGGACTGGGGAGACCCAGTACTTC.

The chain joins TRBV19 to TRBJ2-5, with 8 bases identical to TRBD1. V trimming: 4 bases; J trimming: 3 bases; junction bases outside the gene matches: 1. The CDR3 loop spans 13 amino acids. Per the germline V gene, CDR1 is LNHDA and CDR2 is SQIVND (reference sequence). Here the CDR3 reads CASSTDREETQYF. CDR3 in DNA: TGTGCCAGTAGTACGGACAGGGAAGAGACCCAGTACTTC.

The chain employs TRBV6-2 or TRBV6-3 and TRBJ2-5; TRBD1 matches 8 bases. The germline V gene has CDR1 MNHEY and CDR2 SVGEGT. The junction had 7 bases not matched to a gene; V was cut back by 2 bases and J by 5 bases. CDR3 length: 15 residues. As DNA, the CDR3 is TGTGCCAGCAGTTACCTTCCGGACAGGGCTGAGACCCAGTACTTC. This gives the protein CASSYLPDRAETQYF.

V and J are TRBV7-2 and TRBJ1-2; 8 bases map to TRBD1. J gave up 0 bases and V 5 bases, and 8 bases lay outside the gene matches. Germline lookup yields CDR1 SGHTA and CDR2 FQGNSA. The CDR3 spans 16 residues. CDR3 region: CASSLGQGYSNYGYTF. In DNA form, the CDR3 reads TGTGCCAGCAGCCTAGGACAGGGCTATTCTAACTATGGCTACACCTTC.

This chain joins TRBV4-3 and TRBJ2-1, with D possibly matching TRBD1 (5 bases). In germline, CDR1 is LGHNA, CDR2 YSLEER. V lost 0 bases and J 13 bases, leaving 16 bases between the germline ends. The CDR3 consists of 14 residues. The CDR3, as DNA: TGCGCCAGCAGCCAAGAAGGAGAGAGGACACAACAGTTCTTC. As protein: CASSQEGERTQQFF.

This clone was seen once. This chain joins TRBV7-2 and TRBJ1-4; D is possibly TRBD1 (6 bases). Per germline, CDR1 SGHTA and CDR2 FQGNSA. The CDR3 runs to 15 residues. V shed 6 bases and J shed 4 bases, with 15 bases lying between them. In DNA, the CDR3 is TGTGCCAGCAGTTTGAACGGGGGGCTTAATGAAAAACTGTTTTTT. Its protein product is CASSLNGGLNEKLFF.

This clone was detected only a few times. One junction end does not reproduce the germline sequence, and a read error may be involved. The CDR3 DNA is TGTGCCAGCAGCCAAGATCTGCACTTAATCTTC. Protein product: CASSQDLHLIF. The chain employs TRBV14 and TRBJ2-1, with no clear D. The CDR3 has 11 amino acids. CDR1 is SGHDN and CDR2 is FVKESK in the germline V gene. Full variable domain (outside the CDR3, taken from reference TRBV14 and TRBJ2-1): EAGVTQFPSHSVIEKGQTVTLRCDPISGHDNLYWYRRVMGKEIKFLLHFVKESKQDESGMPNNRFLAERTGGTYSTLKVQPAELEDSGVYFCASSQDLHLIFGPGTRLTVL.

J is TRBJ1-2 and V is TRBV23-1; 7 nucleotides agree with TRBD1. TRBV23-1 is given ORF status, its function remaining uncertain. Germline trimming cut 3 bases from V and 6 bases from J; bases unmatched to any gene: 19. There are 18 residues in the CDR3. The CDR3 loop reads CASSHRFFDRVVDHGYTF. In DNA form, the CDR3 reads TGCGCCAGCAGTCATCGGTTTTTTGACAGGGTAGTAGACCATGGCTACACCTTC.

The chain couples TRBV4-3 to TRBJ1-2; possibly TRBD1 for D (5 bases). Trimming left V 2 bases short and J 2 bases short, with 15 bases between. The CDR3 spans 16 residues. CDR1 and CDR2 (germline): LGHNA, YSLEER. This chain's CDR3 is CASSQSRGLVNYGYTF. CDR3 in DNA: TGCGCCAGCAGCCAAAGTCGGGGACTGGTGAACTATGGCTACACCTTC.